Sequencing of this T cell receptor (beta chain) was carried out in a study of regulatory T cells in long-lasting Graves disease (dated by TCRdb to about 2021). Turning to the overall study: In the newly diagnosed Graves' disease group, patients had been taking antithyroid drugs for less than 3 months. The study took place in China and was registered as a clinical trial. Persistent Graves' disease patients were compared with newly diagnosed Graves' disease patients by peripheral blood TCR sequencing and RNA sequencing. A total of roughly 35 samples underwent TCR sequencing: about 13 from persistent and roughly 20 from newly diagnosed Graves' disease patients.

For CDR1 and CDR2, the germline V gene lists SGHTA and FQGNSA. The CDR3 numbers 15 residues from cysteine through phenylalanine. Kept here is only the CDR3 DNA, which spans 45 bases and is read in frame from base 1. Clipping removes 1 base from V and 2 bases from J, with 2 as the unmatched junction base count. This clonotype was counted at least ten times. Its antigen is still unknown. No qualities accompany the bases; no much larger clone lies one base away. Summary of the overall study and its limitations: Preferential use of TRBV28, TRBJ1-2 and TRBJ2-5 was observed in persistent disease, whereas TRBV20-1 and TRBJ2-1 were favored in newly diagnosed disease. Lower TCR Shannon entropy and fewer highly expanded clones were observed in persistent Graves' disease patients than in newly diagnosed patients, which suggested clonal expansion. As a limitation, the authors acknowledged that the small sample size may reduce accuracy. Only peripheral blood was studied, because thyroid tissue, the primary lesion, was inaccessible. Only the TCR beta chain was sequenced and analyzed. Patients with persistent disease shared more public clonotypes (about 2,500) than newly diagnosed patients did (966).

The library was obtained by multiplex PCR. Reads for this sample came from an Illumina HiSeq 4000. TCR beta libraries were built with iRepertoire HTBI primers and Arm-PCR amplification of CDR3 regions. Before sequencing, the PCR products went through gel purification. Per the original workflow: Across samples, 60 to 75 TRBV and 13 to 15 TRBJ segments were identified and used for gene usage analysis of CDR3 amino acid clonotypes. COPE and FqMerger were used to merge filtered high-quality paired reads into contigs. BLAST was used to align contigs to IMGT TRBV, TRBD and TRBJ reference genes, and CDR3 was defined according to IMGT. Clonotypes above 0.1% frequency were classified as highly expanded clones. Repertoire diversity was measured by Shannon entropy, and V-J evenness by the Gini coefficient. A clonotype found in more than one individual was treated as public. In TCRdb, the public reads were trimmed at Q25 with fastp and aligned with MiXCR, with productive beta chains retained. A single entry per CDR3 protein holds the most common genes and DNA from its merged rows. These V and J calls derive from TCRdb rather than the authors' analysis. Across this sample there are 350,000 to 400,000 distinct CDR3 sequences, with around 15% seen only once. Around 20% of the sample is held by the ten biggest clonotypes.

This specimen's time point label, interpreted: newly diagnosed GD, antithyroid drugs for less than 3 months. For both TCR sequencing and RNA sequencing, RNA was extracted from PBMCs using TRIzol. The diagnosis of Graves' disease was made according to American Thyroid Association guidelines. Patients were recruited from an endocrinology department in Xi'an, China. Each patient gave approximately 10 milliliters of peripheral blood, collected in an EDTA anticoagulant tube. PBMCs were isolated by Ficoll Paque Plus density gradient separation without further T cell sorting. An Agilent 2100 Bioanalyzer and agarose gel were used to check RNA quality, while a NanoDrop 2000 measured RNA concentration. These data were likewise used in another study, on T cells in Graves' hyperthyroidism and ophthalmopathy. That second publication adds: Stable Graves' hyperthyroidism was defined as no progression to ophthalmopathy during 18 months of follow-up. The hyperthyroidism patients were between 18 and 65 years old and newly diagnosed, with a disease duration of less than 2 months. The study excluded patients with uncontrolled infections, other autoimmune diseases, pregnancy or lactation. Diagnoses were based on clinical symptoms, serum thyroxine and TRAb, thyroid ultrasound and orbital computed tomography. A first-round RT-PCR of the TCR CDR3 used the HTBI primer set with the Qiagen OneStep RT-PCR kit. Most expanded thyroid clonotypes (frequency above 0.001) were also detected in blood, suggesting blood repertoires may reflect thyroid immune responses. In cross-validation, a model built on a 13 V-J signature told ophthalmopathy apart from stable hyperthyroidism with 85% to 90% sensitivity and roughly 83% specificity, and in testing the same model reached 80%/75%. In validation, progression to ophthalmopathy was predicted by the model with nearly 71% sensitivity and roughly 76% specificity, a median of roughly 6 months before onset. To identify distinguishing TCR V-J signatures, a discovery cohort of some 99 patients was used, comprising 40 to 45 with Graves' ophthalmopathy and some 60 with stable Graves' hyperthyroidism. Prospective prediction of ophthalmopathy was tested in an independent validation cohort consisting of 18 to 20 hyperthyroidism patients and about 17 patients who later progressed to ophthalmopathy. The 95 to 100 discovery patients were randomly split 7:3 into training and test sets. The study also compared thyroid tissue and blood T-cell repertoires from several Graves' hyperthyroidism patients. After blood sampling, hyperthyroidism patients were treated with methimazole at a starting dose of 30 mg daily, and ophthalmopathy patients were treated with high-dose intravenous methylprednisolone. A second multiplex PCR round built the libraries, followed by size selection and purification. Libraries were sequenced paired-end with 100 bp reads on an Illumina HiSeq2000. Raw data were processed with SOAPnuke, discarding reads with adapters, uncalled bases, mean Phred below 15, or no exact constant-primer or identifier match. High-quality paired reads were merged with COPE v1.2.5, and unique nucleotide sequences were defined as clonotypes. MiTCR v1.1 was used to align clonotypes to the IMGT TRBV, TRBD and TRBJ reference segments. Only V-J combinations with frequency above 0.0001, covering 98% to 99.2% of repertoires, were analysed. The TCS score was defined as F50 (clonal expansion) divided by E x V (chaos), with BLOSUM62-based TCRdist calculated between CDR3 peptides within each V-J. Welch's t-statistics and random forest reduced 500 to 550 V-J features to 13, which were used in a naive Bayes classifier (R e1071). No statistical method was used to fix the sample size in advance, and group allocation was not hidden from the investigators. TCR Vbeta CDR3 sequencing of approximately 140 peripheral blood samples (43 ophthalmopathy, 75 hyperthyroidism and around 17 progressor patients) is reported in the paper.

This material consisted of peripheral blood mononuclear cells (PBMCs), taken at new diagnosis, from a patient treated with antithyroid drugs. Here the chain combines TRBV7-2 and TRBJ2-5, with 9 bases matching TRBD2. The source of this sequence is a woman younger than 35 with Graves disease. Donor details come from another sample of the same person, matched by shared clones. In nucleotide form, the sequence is TGTGCCAGCAGCTTAGTGCGGGGGGGGCAAGAGACCCAGTACTTC. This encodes CASSLVRGGQETQYF.